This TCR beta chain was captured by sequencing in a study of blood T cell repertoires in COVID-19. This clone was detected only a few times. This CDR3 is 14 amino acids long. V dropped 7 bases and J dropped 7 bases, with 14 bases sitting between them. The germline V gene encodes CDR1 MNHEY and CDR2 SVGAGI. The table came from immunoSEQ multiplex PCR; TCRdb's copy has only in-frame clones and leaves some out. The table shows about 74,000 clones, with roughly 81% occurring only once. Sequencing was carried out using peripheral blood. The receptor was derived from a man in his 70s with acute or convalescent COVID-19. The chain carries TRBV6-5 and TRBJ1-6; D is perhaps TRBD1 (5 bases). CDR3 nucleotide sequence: TGTGCCAGCACCTCGGCTGGGGCGAATTCACCCCTCCACTTT. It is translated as CASTSAGANSPLHF.